This T cell receptor (beta chain) was recorded in a study of blood T cell repertoires in COVID-19. Study-wide background: Whether acute or convalescent, the COVID-19 samples came from the United States, Italy and Spain. T cells, B-cell-depleted T cells, or PBMCs provided the cDNA or gDNA that served as material.

In the study's own analysis: Nucleated cell counts were estimated from reference gene primer amplification. Only in-frame clones appear in the TCRdb table, and some are missing; sequencing was by immunoSEQ multiplex PCR. D and trimming come from the DNA, and the V and J calls and clone size come from that table. The repertoire holds around 100,000 clones, with roughly 84% as singletons. CDR3 length: 15 residues. CDR1 is MGHRA, CDR2 YSYEKL, per germline. The V and J ends lost 6 bases and 4 bases, in that order; junction bases with no gene match: 11. V usage is TRBV4-1 and J usage is TRBJ2-7; 8 bases map to TRBD2. This sequence was found in a man aged 35 to 55 with acute or convalescent COVID-19. Material for sequencing was peripheral blood. CDR3 bases: TGCGCCAGCAGTCAGGGTCCTAGCGGGTTGTACGAGCAGTACTTC. Residues: CASSQGPSGLYEQYF.